The 15 T cell receptor beta chains in this list originate from one sample, sequenced in a study of OX40 agonist ivuxolimab in advanced cancers. Produced via immunoSEQ multiplex PCR; TCRdb's table is partial and in-frame only. The data hold approximately 35,000 clones, with roughly nine tenths observed a single time. The source material was CD4+ or CD8+ T cells sorted from blood, sampled in a trial of the OX40 agonist ivuxolimab. The receptor source for this set is an adult with an advanced solid tumor such as melanoma, head and neck, liver or kidney cancer.

This clone was seen just once. The chain joins TRBV6-5 to TRBJ1-2, with 7 bases that match TRBD1. V dropped 5 bases and J dropped 3; count of bases not matched to a gene: 6. Germline V gives CDR1 MNHEY, CDR2 SVGAGI. The CDR3 has 14 residues. CDR3 residues: CASSGGQAYYGYTF. The CDR3 coding sequence is TGTGCCAGCAGTGGTGGACAGGCCTACTATGGCTACACCTTC.

The DNA for the CDR3 is TGCGCCAGCAGCCTAAGGTGTGTCGGCGCTGTCATCAAGAAGCCCCAGCATTTT. This codes for CASSLRCVGAVIKKPQHF. V is TRBV4-1 and J is TRBJ1-5, with D unclear. The CDR3 runs 18 residues. V was shortened by 4 bases and J by 8 bases, with 27 bases between the two germline ends. Germline values: CDR1 MGHRA, CDR2 YSYEKL.

This sequence joins TRBV10-3 and TRBJ2-7; 9 bases are a match to TRBD2. V shed 4 bases and J 6 bases; nucleotides not matched to a gene: 4. The germline gives CDR1 ENHRY, CDR2 SYGVKD. The CDR3 has 13 residues. The CDR3 protein is CAISVAGDGEQYF. CDR3 nucleotides: TGTGCCATCAGTGTAGCGGGAGACGGCGAGCAGTACTTC.

For this clone: Sequence at one end of the junction differs from germline and may be a read error. The genes are TRBV27 and TRBJ2-2; 11 bases align to TRBD2. Looked up from germline, CDR1 is MNHEY and CDR2 is SMNVEV (reference sequence). The CDR3 sequence is 16 residues long. The CDR3 sequence is CASNLAGGPNTGELFF. The CDR3, as DNA: TGTGCCAGCAATTTAGCGGGAGGGCCAAATACCGGGGAGCTGTTTTTT.

The chain links TRBV29-1 to TRBJ2-1; D is ambiguous. There are 15 residues in the CDR3. Germline loops: CDR1 SQVTM, CDR2 ANQGSEA. Between the trimmed V and J ends, which lost 1 base and 0 bases, there was a span of 10 bases. CDR3 nucleotides: TGCAGCGTTGAAGGGTCAGAACTCTCCTACAATGAGCAGTTCTTC. Its protein product is CSVEGSELSYNEQFF.

This sequence joins TRBV30 and TRBJ2-7, with no clear D. Germline loops: CDR1 GTSNPN, CDR2 SVGIG (reference sequence). CDR3 size: 13 residues. The V and J ends lost 2 bases and 0 bases respectively, with 8 bases between them. DNA for the CDR3: TGTGCCTGGAGTTACGGAGCCTCCTACGAGCAGTACTTC. Translating it yields CAWSYGASYEQYF. The variable domain in full, completed from reference TRBV30 and TRBJ2-7, reads SQTIHQWPATLVQPVGSPLSLECTVEGTSNPNLYWYRQAAGRGLQLLFYSVGIGQISSEVPQNLSASRPQDRQFILSSKKLLLSDSGFYLCAWSYGASYEQYFGPGTRLTVT.

The J gene is TRBJ2-7, the V gene TRBV7-9; D could derive from TRBD1 or TRBD2 (5 bases each). The V end was cut by 4 bases, the J end by 6 bases, with 13 bases between. Germline V gene sequence: CDR1 SEHNR, CDR2 FQNEAQ (reference sequence). The CDR3 consists of 13 residues. CDR3 region: CASSSPGPAEQYF. In DNA, the CDR3 is TGTGCCAGCAGCTCCCCGGGACCAGCCGAGCAGTACTTC.

The chain is built from TRBV13 and TRBJ2-5; no clear D gene. The germline gives CDR1 PRHDT, CDR2 FYEKMQ (reference sequence). Trimming cost V 4 bases and J 1 base, with 16 bases left between them. The length of the CDR3 is 16 residues. The CDR3 nucleotides are TGTGCCAGCAGCTCCTCGGACGGTAACTTCCAAGAGACCCAGTACTTC. Translated, it gives CASSSSDGNFQETQYF.

The J gene is TRBJ2-7, the V gene TRBV5-1, with TRBD1 identical over 9 bases. The germline V gene encodes CDR1 SGHRS and CDR2 YFSETQ. The CDR3 loop spans 15 amino acids. The J segment lost 0 bases and the V segment lost 4 bases, leaving 5 bases of the junction unmatched. The DNA of the CDR3 is TGCGCCAGCAGCCCTGGACAGGGGCTCTCCTACGAGCAGTACTTC. It is translated as CASSPGQGLSYEQYF. Variable domain in full (rest from reference TRBV5-1 and TRBJ2-7): KAGVTQTPRYLIKTRGQQVTLSCSPISGHRSVSWYQQTPGQGLQFLFEYFSETQRNKGNFPGRFSGRQFSNSRSEMNVSTLELGDSALYLCASSPGQGLSYEQYFGPGTRLTVT.

This sequence joins TRBV14 and TRBJ2-2; 10 bases are a match to TRBD1. The CDR3 spans 22 residues. V shed 3 bases and J 4 bases; nucleotides not matched to a gene: 23. Germline lookup yields CDR1 SGHDN and CDR2 FVKESK. In DNA, the CDR3 is TGTGCCAGCAGCCACAGCCCGGACAGGGGGAAACCCCGGGGGGGCGCCACCGGGGAGCTGTTTTTT. It codes for CASSHSPDRGKPRGGATGELFF. The full variable domain, with the rest looked up from reference TRBV14 and TRBJ2-2, is EAGVTQFPSHSVIEKGQTVTLRCDPISGHDNLYWYRRVMGKEIKFLLHFVKESKQDESGMPNNRFLAERTGGTYSTLKVQPAELEDSGVYFCASSHSPDRGKPRGGATGELFFGEGSRLTVL.

The rearrangement uses TRBV29-1 and TRBJ2-1; TRBD1 matches 10 bases. With V trimmed by 7 bases and J by 9 bases, 6 bases remained unmatched. CDR3 length equals 12 residues. Looked up from germline, CDR1 is SQVTM and CDR2 is ANQGSEA. The CDR3, as DNA: TGCAGCGACATAGGGACAGGGGCTGAGCAGTTCTTC. This sequence encodes CSDIGTGAEQFF.

The chain employs TRBV27 and TRBJ2-7, with no clear D. The V end lost 4 bases, the J end lost 1 base, and 14 bases lay between the germline ends. The germline V gene has CDR1 MNHEY and CDR2 SMNVEV (reference sequence). This CDR3 region has 15 residues. CDR3 sequence reads: CASSCVNSRSYEQYF. The CDR3, as DNA: TGTGCCAGCAGTTGTGTTAATAGCAGATCCTACGAGCAGTACTTC.

The J gene is TRBJ2-5, the V gene TRBV4-1; the match to TRBD2 covers 10 bases. Looked up from germline, CDR1 is MGHRA and CDR2 is YSYEKL. J lost 5 bases, V lost 2 bases, and 5 bases had no gene match. CDR3 size: 15 residues. Here the CDR3 reads CASSQRLAGDETQYF. CDR3 DNA: TGCGCCAGCAGCCAACGGCTAGCGGGGGATGAGACCCAGTACTTC.

CDR3 nucleotides: TGTGCCAGCAGTGACAAAGCGGGTCCCCCCTACAATGAGCAGTTCTTC. This translates into CASSDKAGPPYNEQFF. V gene TRBV6-4 combines with J gene TRBJ2-1; a weak D match, TRBD2 (6 bases). Germline CDR1 and CDR2: MRHNA and SNTAGT. CDR3 length: 16 residues. V was pared by 2 bases and J by 2 bases, with 13 bases between.

J is TRBJ2-7 and V is TRBV6-5; D perhaps matches TRBD1 (5 bases). CDR1 is MNHEY, CDR2 SVGAGI, per germline. This CDR3 contains 14 residues. Trimming shortened V by 6 bases and J by 4 bases, and 16 bases separated the two germline ends. CDR3 loop: CASRQVPSSYEQYF. CDR3 DNA: TGTGCCAGCAGACAGGTCCCCAGTTCGTACGAGCAGTACTTC.